This T cell receptor beta chain was sequenced in a study of OX40 agonist ivuxolimab in advanced cancers. Study as a whole: Participants, roughly 80% male, averaged roughly 60 years of age, ranging from roughly 20 to 79. General study points: Nonresponders, in some cases, also had low normalized T-cell clonal expansion.

The CDR3 loop spans 14 amino acids. Germline CDR1 LNHDA, CDR2 SQIVND (reference sequence). The V end was cut by 0 bases, the J end by 3 bases, with 9 bases between. Data came from immunoSEQ multiplex PCR; TCRdb stores just in-frame clones and leaves some out. Here the sample spans tens of thousands of clones, approximately 85% being singletons. Concerning this clone itself: Its matching antigen is unknown.

The material was CD4+ or CD8+ T cells sorted from blood, obtained in a trial of the OX40 agonist ivuxolimab. The chain combines TRBV19 with TRBJ2-7, with D possibly called TRBD1 or TRBD2 (6 bases each). This TCR derives from an adult with an advanced solid tumor such as melanoma, head and neck, liver or kidney cancer. CDR3 region: CASSIDGGNYEQYF. As DNA, the CDR3 is TGTGCCAGTAGTATAGACGGGGGCAACTACGAGCAGTACTTC.